Shown below are 14 T cell receptor beta chains from a single sample sequenced in a study of regulatory T cells in long-lasting Graves disease. Regarding time point: persistent/refractory GD, antithyroid drugs over 5 years with positive TRAb. The TCR library used RNA extracted from PBMCs. CDR3 regions were amplified by Arm-PCR using iRepertoire HTBI primers to build TCR beta libraries. One entry per CDR3 protein, called by TCRdb with MiXCR from the multiplex PCR reads. The table has 300,000 to 350,000 distinct CDR3 sequences, 20% seen once. The material sequenced was peripheral blood mononuclear cells (PBMCs), taken when the disease was refractory, from a patient treated with antithyroid drugs. All receptors come from a female donor with Graves disease.

This clonotype was seen at least ten times. This chain links TRBV12-3 or TRBV12-4 with TRBJ2-2, with TRBD2 as a possible D gene (6 bases). The V end was cut by 0 bases, the J end by 4 bases, with 9 bases between. This CDR3 has 15 residues. CDR3 region: CASSLAGGITGELFF. CDR3 coding DNA: TGTGCCAGCAGTTTAGCGGGCGGGATCACCGGGGAGCTGTTTTTT.

In this sample, this clonotype turned up a few times. This sequence joins TRBV20-1 and TRBJ1-1, with a tentative D call TRBD1 (5 bases). Germline CDR1 and CDR2: DFQATT and SNEGSKA (reference sequence). V was clipped by 2 bases and J by 8 bases, with 12 bases between them. This CDR3 is 12 amino acids long. CDR3 loop: CSARQTGGEAFF. As DNA, the CDR3 is TGCAGTGCTAGACAAACCGGGGGAGAAGCTTTCTTT.

This clonotype appeared many times. This chain uses TRBV28 with TRBJ1-1; 7 bases line up with TRBD1. There are 15 residues in the CDR3. After removal of 1 base from V and 5 bases from J, the junction contained 7 bases not matched to a gene. Germline loops: CDR1 MDHEN, CDR2 SYDVKM. In DNA, the CDR3 is TGTGCCAGCAGTTTATTCGAAGGGGGCAGAACTGAAGCTTTCTTT. Amino acid sequence: CASSLFEGGRTEAFF.

This clonotype occurred many times. The chain combines TRBV7-3 with TRBJ1-1; weak D call: TRBD1 (6 bases). Trimming removed 5 bases from V and 1 base from J, with 11 bases in between. This CDR3 comprises 14 residues. The V gene's germline CDR1 is SGHTA and CDR2 FQGTGA. The CDR3 spells CASSQGQANTEAFF. CDR3 DNA sequence: TGTGCCAGCAGCCAGGGACAAGCGAACACTGAAGCTTTCTTT.

This clonotype has a handful of counts. This CDR3 is CASSFNRGYNSPLHF. The CDR3 DNA follows: TGTGCCAGCAGCTTCAACAGGGGCTATAATTCACCCCTCCACTTT. The V and J genes are TRBV7-9 and TRBJ1-6; 7 nucleotides line up with TRBD1. Germline V CDR1 and CDR2: SEHNR, FQNEAQ (reference sequence). J gave up 3 bases and V 3 bases, and 2 bases lay outside the gene matches. CDR3 length equals 15 residues.

This clonotype was observed many times. The rearrangement joins TRBV27 to TRBJ1-1; tentatively, D is TRBD1 (6 bases). The CDR3 runs 16 residues. Per germline, CDR1 MNHEY and CDR2 SMNVEV (reference sequence). Trimming took off 1 base at V and 0 bases at J, with 12 bases between the two ends. CDR3 in DNA: TGTGCCAGCAGTTTATACGCGACAGGAATGAACACTGAAGCTTTCTTT. Translating gives CASSLYATGMNTEAFF.

The gene calls are TRBV10-3 and TRBJ1-1; the D gene is possibly TRBD1 (5 bases). The germline V gene encodes CDR1 ENHRY and CDR2 SYGVKD. This CDR3 contains 13 residues. V dropped 2 bases and J dropped 11 bases, with 15 bases sitting between them. The CDR3 sequence: CAISEVGPQAAFF. In DNA, the CDR3 is TGTGCCATCAGTGAGGTGGGCCCACAGGCGGCTTTCTTT.

As regards this clonotype: A read error may be the cause here, since a much bigger clone is one base away. The CDR3 DNA sequence: TGTGCCCGCAGACGCCATCTGGGGGTTGCCTATGGCTACACCTTC. It is translated as CARRRHLGVAYGYTF. This chain connects TRBV12-3 or TRBV12-4 to TRBJ1-2; D might be TRBD1 (5 bases). This CDR3 is built from 15 residues.

In its sample, this clonotype was seen many times. The chain employs TRBV7-6 and TRBJ1-6; unclear D gene. CDR3 length: 13 residues. The V end lost 1 base, the J end lost 11 bases, and 9 bases lay between the germline ends. Germline values: CDR1 SGHVS, CDR2 FNYEAQ. In nucleotides, the CDR3 is TGTGCCAGCAGCTTAGGGGGAGTTACACCCCTCCACTTT. This gives the protein CASSLGGVTPLHF.

A word on this clonotype: A much larger clone lies one base from this, so it may be a read error. The gene calls are TRBV20-1 and TRBJ2-7, with D possibly being TRBD2 (6 bases). CDR1 and CDR2 (germline): DFQATT, SNEGSKA (reference sequence). This CDR3 has 14 amino acids. The CDR3 DNA follows: TGCGGTGCCACCCGCGCGGCGGGAATCTACGAGCAGTACTTC. Translation gives CGATRAAGIYEQYF.

This sequence joins TRBV18 and TRBJ1-3, with D possibly TRBD1 on 5 matching bases. Germline V lookup: CDR1 KGHSH, CDR2 LQKENI. This CDR3 comprises 15 residues. V shed 3 bases and J shed 0 bases, with 9 bases lying between them. The CDR3 region is CASSPMTASGNTIYF. The DNA of the CDR3 is TGTGCCAGCTCACCCATGACAGCCTCTGGAAACACCATATATTTT.

The chain uses TRBV3-1 and TRBJ2-7; 8 bases fit TRBD1. Germline assignment: CDR1 LGHDT and CDR2 YNNKEL (reference sequence). V trimming: 0 bases; J trimming: 6 bases; junction bases outside the gene matches: 13. The CDR3 totals 17 residues. The chain's CDR3 is CASSQERSGTGVTEQYF. The CDR3 nucleotides read TGTGCCAGCAGCCAAGAAAGGTCCGGGACAGGAGTCACCGAGCAGTACTTC.

There are many counts of this clonotype. The chain uses TRBV6-1 and TRBJ2-5; D unresolved. Trimming took 1 base from V and 1 from J, leaving 7 bases between them. CDR3 size: 14 residues. Germline V gives CDR1 MNHNS, CDR2 SASEGT. The CDR3 sequence is CASSEGSGQETQYF. CDR3 sequence (DNA): TGTGCCAGCAGTGAAGGGTCGGGCCAAGAGACCCAGTACTTC.

This clonotype showed up many times. V usage is TRBV28 and J usage is TRBJ2-2; 7 bases line up with TRBD2. The CDR3 sequence is 19 residues long. In germline, CDR1 is MDHEN, CDR2 SYDVKM. V shed 2 bases, J shed 1 base, and the junction held 13 bases outside the gene matches. The CDR3 loop reads CASSLGMTSFRWNTGELFF. CDR3 coding DNA: TGTGCCAGCAGTTTAGGGATGACTAGCTTTAGATGGAACACCGGGGAGCTGTTTTTT. Filled out from reference TRBV28 and TRBJ2-2, the complete variable domain reads DVKVTQSSRYLVKRTGEKVFLECVQDMDHENMFWYRQDPGLGLRLIYFSYDVKMKEKGDIPEGYSVSREKKERFSLILESASTNQTSMYLCASSLGMTSFRWNTGELFFGEGSRLTVL.